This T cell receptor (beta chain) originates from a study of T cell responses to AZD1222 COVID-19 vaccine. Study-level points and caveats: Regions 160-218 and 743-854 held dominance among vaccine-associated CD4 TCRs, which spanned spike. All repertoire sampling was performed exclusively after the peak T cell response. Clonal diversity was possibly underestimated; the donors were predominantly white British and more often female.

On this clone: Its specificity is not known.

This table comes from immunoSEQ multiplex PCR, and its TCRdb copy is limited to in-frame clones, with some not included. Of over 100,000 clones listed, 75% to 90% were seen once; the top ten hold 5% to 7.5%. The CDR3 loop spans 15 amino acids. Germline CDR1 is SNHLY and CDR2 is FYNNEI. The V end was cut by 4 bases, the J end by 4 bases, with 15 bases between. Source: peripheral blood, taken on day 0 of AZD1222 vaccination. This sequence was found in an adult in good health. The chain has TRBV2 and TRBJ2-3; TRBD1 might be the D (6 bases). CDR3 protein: CASSGQVQGPDTQYF. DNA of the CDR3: TGTGCCAGCAGTGGACAGGTACAGGGTCCAGATACGCAGTATTTT.